This T cell receptor beta chain was recorded in a study of STAT5B mutations in CD4+ large granular lymphocyte leukemia. Overall study findings and caveats: Data were not HLA-matched across samples.

Measured with immunoSEQ multiplex PCR; TCRdb has only the in-frame clones, and not every one. The profile shows approximately 35,000 clones, 68% of them singletons. This clone was detected only once. The antigen is not known. The germline CDR1 and CDR2 sequences are SNHLY and FYNNEI. This CDR3 is 14 amino acids long. The junction had 10 bases not matched to a gene; V was cut back by 8 bases and J by 4 bases. The clonotype comes from a human donor in good health. The V and J genes are TRBV2 and TRBJ2-5; 7 nucleotides line up with TRBD1. Sequencing used CD4+ T cells from blood buffy coats. CDR3 DNA: TGTGCCAGCGGTCCGGGACAGACGGGAGAGACCCAGTACTTC. This sequence encodes CASGPGQTGETQYF.